This is a list of T cell receptor beta chains from one sample in a study of vaccination effects on CD4 cells after COVID-19. These receptors lack a known antigen. Sequencing used immunoSEQ multiplex PCR; TCRdb keeps in-frame clones, though not all of them. This sample has tens of thousands of clones, with around 82% found just once. The specimen was CD4+ T cells from PBMCs cultured with HCoV-NL63 spike peptides, collected after COVID-19 vaccination. The receptor set was obtained from a human donor who received a COVID-19 vaccine. Some clones in this sample may be carry-over from other donors' samples. Each CDR3 is given with its conserved first and last residue. D genes are given only for firm matches. Expanded clones are given a class, and other clones once, few, many or no size at all.

V	J	size	D	DNA	CDR3
TRBV18	TRBJ2-3	.	.	TGTGCCAGCTCACCAGGGGGTGGAACAGATACGCAGTATTTT	CASSPGGGTDTQYF
TRBV7-3	TRBJ2-2	.	TRBD1	TGTGCCAGCAGTTCCGGGACAGGGGGCGCCGGGGAGCTGTTTTTT	CASSSGTGGAGELFF
TRBV5-1	TRBJ1-1	.	TRBD1	TGCGCCAGCAGCCCCGGACAGGGCAACACTGAAGCTTTCTTT	CASSPGQGNTEAFF
TRBV19	TRBJ1-4	.	TRBD1	TGTGCCAGTAGTCCCGGGACAGGGAAAGCGATTAATGAAAAACTGTTTTTT	CASSPGTGKAINEKLFF
TRBV7-8	TRBJ2-1	.	TRBD2	TGTGCCAGCAGCGCCGGGGGGGCCGGCAATGAGCAGTTCTTC	CASSAGGAGNEQFF
TRBV9	TRBJ1-6	.	.	TGTGCCAGCAGCCCCTCTAGCTCCTATAATTCACCCCTCCACTTT	CASSPSSSYNSPLHF
TRBV21-1	TRBJ2-5	once	.	TGTGCCAGCAGCCTACAGGGGGCTCGGGAGACCCAGTACTTC	CASSLQGARETQYF
TRBV16	TRBJ2-6	.	.	TGTGCCAGCGCCCGAGAGGGATCTGGGGCCAACGTCCTGACTTTC	CASAREGSGANVLTF
TRBV11-3	TRBJ2-1	.	.	TGTGCCAGCAGCTTAGGGAAGAGGAATTACAATGAGCAGTTCTTC	CASSLGKRNYNEQFF
TRBV19	TRBJ2-1	.	.	TGTGCCAGTAGTATAGGGCCCAATGAGCAGTTCTTC	CASSIGPNEQFF
TRBV11-3	TRBJ2-2	.	.	TGTGCCAGCAGCTCGGGACCGAACACCGGGGAGCTGTTTTTT	CASSSGPNTGELFF
TRBV3-1/TRBV3-2	TRBJ1-2	.	TRBD1	TGTGCCAGCACATCCCCTCACAGGGGAACTAACTATGGCTACACCTTC	CASTSPHRGTNYGYTF
TRBV24-1	TRBJ1-5	.	.	TGTGCCACAGGGGTCGACCAGCCCCAGCATTTT	CATGVDQPQHF
TRBV5-1	TRBJ2-3	.	TRBD1	TGCGCCAGCAGCTTCAGACAGGGGGCGGCAGATACGCAGTATTTT	CASSFRQGAADTQYF
TRBV24-1	TRBJ1-5	.	.	TGTGCCACCAGTGAAAAGCGGGCAGGTGTGAATCAGCCCCAGCATTTT	CATSEKRAGVNQPQHF
TRBV6-5	TRBJ1-2	.	TRBD1	TGTGCCAGCAGACAGGGGGCCAGCTATGGCTACACCTTC	CASRQGASYGYTF
TRBV18	TRBJ1-3	.	.	TGTGCCAGCTCACCACAGGGTACTGGAAACACCATATATTTT	CASSPQGTGNTIYF
TRBV18	TRBJ2-5	.	TRBD2	TGTGCCAGCTCACCACTAGCGGGGCGAGAGACCCAGTACTTC	CASSPLAGRETQYF
TRBV6-5	TRBJ2-3	once	TRBD1	TGTGCCAGCATCAGGGGACAGGTAACAGATACGCAGTATTTT	CASIRGQVTDTQYF
TRBV7-9	TRBJ1-5	.	.	TGTGCCAGCAGCTTAGACAAGGGCCGCGCGACCCAGCATTTT	CASSLDKGRATQHF
TRBV7-2	TRBJ1-5	.	TRBD1	TGTGCCAGCAGCTCGGGACAGGAGGGTCAGCCCCAGCATTTT	CASSSGQEGQPQHF
TRBV25-1	TRBJ2-3	.	.	TGTGCCAGCAGTGATCCCGACAGGTTGGATACGCAGTATTTT	CASSDPDRLDTQYF
TRBV9	TRBJ2-3	.	.	TGTGCCAGCAGCGTCGTAGGAGGGGGAACAGATACGCAGTATTTT	CASSVVGGGTDTQYF
TRBV18	TRBJ2-2	.	.	TGTGCCAGCTCACCACGGTCTCAGGGACCGACCGGGGAGCTGTTTTTT	CASSPRSQGPTGELFF
TRBV19	TRBJ1-2	.	TRBD1	TGTGCCAGTAGTATACAGGGGGCGGACTATGGCTACACCTTC	CASSIQGADYGYTF
TRBV5-6	TRBJ1-1	.	.	TGTGCCAGCAGGCGGGGGGATATGAACACTGAAGCTTTCTTT	CASRRGDMNTEAFF
TRBV23-1	TRBJ1-5	.	.	TGCGCCAGCAGTCAATCCGGTAGGCGGGGAGCAATTCAGCCCCAGCATTTT	CASSQSGRRGAIQPQHF